The 22 T cell receptor beta chains presented below share a single source sample, sequenced in a study of T cells in Graves' hyperthyroidism and ophthalmopathy. The CDR3 regions of TCR beta were amplified from RNA transcripts. During a first-round RT-PCR of the TCR CDR3, the HTBI primer set was used. TCRdb processed the multiplex PCR reads anew with MiXCR; each CDR3 protein has one entry. This sample has some 210,000 distinct CDR3 sequences, with over 15% found just once. Sequenced material: blood. The receptors originated from a man aged 45-65 years with Graves' hyperthyroidism.

This clonotype was recorded many times. The chain combines TRBV7-8 with TRBJ2-1; D ambiguous. Germline V gene sequence: CDR1 SGHVS, CDR2 FQNEAQ. V was clipped by 3 bases and J by 5 bases, with 8 bases between them. The CDR3 has 13 residues. The chain's CDR3 is CASSFITDNEQFF. The CDR3 DNA reads TGTGCCAGCAGCTTCATTACCGACAATGAGCAGTTCTTC.

J is TRBJ2-6 and V is TRBV4-2; 8 nucleotides agree with TRBD2. Trimming removed 0 bases from V and 2 bases from J; junction bases left unmatched: 15. Per germline, CDR1 LGHNA and CDR2 YNFKEQ. This CDR3 comprises 21 residues. CDR3 bases: TGTGCCAGCAGCCAAGATTTAATAGCGGGGAGGAGTTTACCTGGGGCCAACGTCCTGACTTTC. Translated: CASSQDLIAGRSLPGANVLTF.

The chain carries TRBV10-3 and TRBJ1-4, with 8 bases lining up with TRBD1. From germline, CDR1 is ENHRY and CDR2 SYGVKD. This CDR3 comprises 14 residues. With 10 bases clipped from V and 7 bases from J, the junction kept 11 bases outside the gene matches. CDR3 sequence reads: CATNPAGGFEKLFF. Written as DNA, the CDR3 is TGTGCCACAAACCCGGCAGGGGGCTTTGAAAAACTGTTTTTT.

The table lists this clonotype with many counts. The chain employs TRBV6-1 and TRBJ2-5, with TRBD1 identical over 7 bases. Germline V gene lookup returns CDR1 MNHNS and CDR2 SASEGT. The CDR3 contains 17 residues. V gave up 6 bases and J gave up 5 bases; unmatched junction bases: 18. This chain's CDR3 is CASRSLGRTGYTETQYF. The CDR3 DNA sequence: TGTGCCAGCAGGTCCCTAGGCCGGACAGGTTATACGGAGACCCAGTACTTC.

The V and J genes are TRBV20-1 and TRBJ1-4; D unclear. Germline assignment: CDR1 DFQATT and CDR2 SNEGSKA (reference sequence). Trimming left V 0 bases short and J 8 bases short, with 13 bases between. The CDR3 is made up of 14 amino acids. The CDR3 protein is CSARDEGAGEKLFF. As DNA, the CDR3 is TGCAGTGCTAGAGATGAGGGAGCGGGAGAAAAACTGTTTTTT.

This clonotype was seen many times. The V gene is TRBV20-1, the J gene TRBJ1-2, with 9 nucleotides matching TRBD1. J gave up 4 bases and V 2 bases, and 8 bases lay outside the gene matches. Germline CDR1 DFQATT, CDR2 SNEGSKA (reference sequence). The CDR3 loop spans 15 amino acids. This CDR3 reads CSARPGQGLIYGYTF. CDR3 nucleotides: TGCAGTGCTAGACCGGGACAGGGCTTGATCTATGGCTACACCTTC.

This clonotype has more than one count but fewer than ten. The chain couples TRBV9 to TRBJ2-5, with D hard to call. The CDR3 has 14 residues. Germline V lookup: CDR1 SGDLS, CDR2 YYNGEE. Trimming shortened V by 0 bases and J by 0 bases, and 6 bases separated the two germline ends. The CDR3 loop is CASSVDVNQETQYF. The CDR3 DNA sequence: TGTGCCAGCAGCGTAGACGTAAACCAAGAGACCCAGTACTTC.

The chain employs TRBV5-1 and TRBJ2-2; D gene ambiguous. From germline, CDR1 is SGHRS and CDR2 YFSETQ. The V and J ends lost 5 bases and 2 bases respectively, with 10 bases between them. The CDR3 runs 14 residues. The CDR3 protein is CASSFETNTGELFF. Here the CDR3 DNA reads TGCGCCAGCAGTTTTGAGACAAACACCGGGGAGCTGTTTTTT.

There are many counts of this clonotype. V gene TRBV20-1 combines with J gene TRBJ2-3; 7 nucleotides match TRBD2. The CDR3 spans 14 residues. Unmatched junction bases numbered 8, after V lost 1 base and J lost 7 bases. The germline V gene encodes CDR1 DFQATT and CDR2 SNEGSKA (reference sequence). CDR3: CSARGGGSAYTQYF. In DNA form, the CDR3 reads TGCAGTGCTAGAGGGGGGGGTAGCGCTTATACGCAGTATTTT.

The sample holds many counts of this clonotype. The J gene is TRBJ2-6, the V gene TRBV2; a weak D match, TRBD1 (6 bases). The CDR3 is made up of 15 amino acids. Trimming took off 4 bases at V and 11 bases at J, with 18 bases between the two ends. CDR1 SNHLY and CDR2 FYNNEI come from the germline V gene. DNA of the CDR3: TGTGCCAGCAGTGTCAATGCAGGGACAAGGGACGTCCTGACTTTC. Protein: CASSVNAGTRDVLTF.

V and J are TRBV5-1 and TRBJ2-6; TRBD1 aligns across 9 bases. Germline loops: CDR1 SGHRS, CDR2 YFSETQ. V gave up 4 bases and J gave up 3 bases; unmatched junction bases: 8. This CDR3 has 17 residues. In nucleotides, the CDR3 is TGCGCCAGCAGCACGGGACAGGGAAGTTTTGGGGCCAACGTCCTGACTTTC. Protein product: CASSTGQGSFGANVLTF.

Details on this clonotype: This could be a read error, since a much larger clone is one nucleotide away. The V call is TRBV18, the J call TRBJ1-2; 7 bases agree with TRBD1. Germline CDR1 and CDR2: KGHSH and LQKENI. CDR3 length: 16 amino acids. V shed 4 bases, J shed 6 bases, and the junction held 14 bases outside the gene matches. The CDR3 spells CASSQGGGPRGNGYTF. CDR3 sequence (DNA): TGTGCCAGCTCACAGGGAGGGGGCCCGCGGGGGAATGGCTACACCTTC.

The chain couples TRBV7-3 to TRBJ2-1; D gene unclear. Germline assignment: CDR1 SGHTA and CDR2 FQGTGA. Trimming stripped 5 bases from V and 8 bases from J, with 16 bases between. The CDR3 is 14 amino acids. Here the CDR3 reads CASSKDSSDDEQFF. For the CDR3, the DNA is TGTGCCAGCAGCAAAGACTCTAGTGATGATGAGCAGTTCTTC.

This clonotype showed up just a few times. In nucleotides, the CDR3 is TGTGCCAGCAGCTTCCGAACTAGCGGGAACACCGGGGAGCTGTTTTTT. This codes for CASSFRTSGNTGELFF. The chain employs TRBV11-2 and TRBJ2-2, with 8 positions matching TRBD2. The germline CDR1 and CDR2 sequences are SGHAT and FQNNGV. The CDR3 is made up of 16 amino acids. The J segment lost 1 base and the V segment lost 3 bases, leaving 4 bases of the junction unmatched.

The V call is TRBV4-1, the J call TRBJ2-2; 7 nucleotides match TRBD2. CDR1 and CDR2 (germline): MGHRA, YSYEKL. The V and J ends lost 0 bases and 5 bases, in that order; junction bases with no gene match: 6. This CDR3 contains 16 residues. This CDR3 is CASSQELLARTGELFF. CDR3 nucleotides: TGCGCCAGCAGCCAAGAGTTACTAGCGCGGACCGGGGAGCTGTTTTTT.

The rearrangement joins TRBV5-5 to TRBJ1-2; 10 bases fit TRBD1. J was trimmed by 4 bases and V by 2 bases; bases with no gene match: 2. This CDR3 is 14 amino acids long. The germline V gene has CDR1 SGHKS and CDR2 YYEKEE (reference sequence). The CDR3 reads CASSLWTGGYGYTF. The CDR3 DNA reads TGTGCCAGCAGCTTATGGACAGGGGGCTATGGCTACACCTTC.

This clonotype was counted only a few times. The V and J genes are TRBV10-3 and TRBJ1-3; D might be TRBD1 (6 bases). V was shortened by 5 bases and J by 4 bases, with 12 bases between the two germline ends. The germline V gene encodes CDR1 ENHRY and CDR2 SYGVKD. The CDR3 covers 14 residues. The CDR3 DNA sequence: TGTGCCATCAGTCCTTCGGGGGCCGGAAACACCATATATTTT. Protein product: CAISPSGAGNTIYF.

This clonotype was observed a handful of times. V usage is TRBV29-1 and J usage is TRBJ1-3; D ambiguous. The ends were cut back, 2 bases at V and 0 bases at J, with 5 bases in the middle. The germline V gene has CDR1 SQVTM and CDR2 ANQGSEA. This CDR3 has 13 amino acids. The CDR3 loop reads CSVEKISGNTIYF. CDR3 in DNA: TGCAGCGTTGAAAAGATCTCTGGAAACACCATATATTTT.

This clonotype was seen at least ten times. The gene calls are TRBV2 and TRBJ2-3; 11 bases map to TRBD2. The CDR3 length is 14 residues. Germline-derived CDR1 and CDR2 are SNHLY and FYNNEI. V lost 8 bases and J lost 5; bases outside the gene matches: 6. As DNA, the CDR3 is TGTGCCAGCTCACTTGGGACTAGCGGAGATACGCAGTATTTT. This gives the protein CASSLGTSGDTQYF. The full variable domain, with the rest looked up from reference TRBV2 and TRBJ2-3, is EPEVTQTPSHQVTQMGQEVILRCVPISNHLYFYWYRQILGQKVEFLVSFYNNEISEKSEIFDDQFSVERPDGSNFTLKIRSTKLEDSAMYFCASSLGTSGDTQYFGPGTRLTVL.

In its sample, this clonotype was seen a few times. The CDR3 spells CASSRPGGPNTGELFF. DNA for the CDR3: TGTGCCAGCAGCCGACCGGGTGGGCCCAACACCGGGGAGCTGTTTTTT. The chain uses TRBV11-2 and TRBJ2-2; D remains unclear. The germline gives CDR1 SGHAT, CDR2 FQNNGV. This CDR3 region has 16 residues. Trimming cost V 5 bases and J 2 bases, with 15 bases left between them.

The genes are TRBV6-1 and TRBJ2-7, with 7 bases fitting TRBD2. The V gene end was trimmed by 10 bases and the J gene end by 1 base; junction bases not matched to a gene: 10. The length of the CDR3 is 14 residues. Germline lookup yields CDR1 MNHNS and CDR2 SASEGT. CDR3 nucleotide sequence: TGTGCCATCCCTCTAGCGGAAAATTCCTACGAGCAGTACTTC. Protein: CAIPLAENSYEQYF.

This clonotype was recorded at least ten times. The chain employs TRBV7-2 and TRBJ1-5; no firm D call. Trimming stripped 2 bases from V and 6 bases from J, with 8 bases between. The CDR3 sequence is 13 residues long. Germline loops: CDR1 SGHTA, CDR2 FQGNSA. As DNA, the CDR3 is TGTGCCAGCAGCTTATCCCGGGGTCAGCCCCAGCATTTT. Residues: CASSLSRGQPQHF.